The 3 T cell receptor beta chains below come from one sample, sequenced in a study of cytomegalovirus exposure and HLA in healthy donors (dated by TCRdb to the late 2010s). Preparation of the library involved the immunoSEQ multiplex PCR assay. For the multiplex PCR, a mixture combining 60 forward primers for TCR Vbeta segments and 13 reverse primers for TCR Jbeta segments was used. The source is immuneACCESS, and TCRdb retained only in-frame sequences with V and J called. Part of the clones is not carried over; for the studies checked, unresolved V genes explain less than half of this, and the remainder is unexplained. This sample is represented by approximately 140,000 clones; 70% to 80% of them were singletons. The top ten hold 1.5% to 2% of the sample. Sequences were obtained from PBMCs. All receptors derive from a female donor in good health and CMV-seronegative.

The V and J genes are TRBV28 and TRBJ2-7; D unclear. The CDR3 totals 15 residues. Germline CDR1 MDHEN, CDR2 SYDVKM. Trimming took off 5 bases at V and 9 bases at J, with 23 bases between the two ends. As DNA, the CDR3 is TGTGCCAGCAGTGCACCGGGTCCCTGGAGCCACGGGCAGTACTTC. As protein: CASSAPGPWSHGQYF.

V usage is TRBV11-2 and J usage is TRBJ2-3; no clear D gene. CDR1 is SGHAT and CDR2 is FQNNGV in the germline V gene. The length of the CDR3 is 11 residues. Trimming removed 3 bases at V and 4 bases at J, with 2 bases between. The CDR3 region has the DNA TGTGCCAGCAGCTTCGCAGATACGCAGTATTTT. Its protein is CASSFADTQYF.

This chain joins TRBV5-1 and TRBJ2-5; the match to TRBD2 covers 13 bases. Germline V lookup: CDR1 SGHRS, CDR2 YFSETQ. This CDR3 comprises 17 residues. The trim removed 3 bases at V and 2 bases at J, leaving 7 bases unmatched. The CDR3 region has the DNA TGCGCCAGCAGCTCCTATCCGGGACTAGCGGGACAAGAGACCCAGTACTTC. Translating gives CASSSYPGLAGQETQYF.